This T cell receptor (beta chain) is from a study of blood T cell repertoires in COVID-19. For the study at large: COVID-19 samples collected from the United States, Italy and Spain covered acute and convalescent phases. Nucleic acid was either cDNA or gDNA, and it came from T cells, B-cell-depleted T cells, or PBMCs.

Per the original data handling: Nucleated cell counts were estimated from reference gene primer amplification. Some clones are missing from TCRdb's copy, which holds only in-frame ones; the method was immunoSEQ multiplex PCR. V and J calls and clone size are those listed in that table; D and trimming were worked out from the DNA. Altogether about 160,000 clones are present, approximately 88% being singletons, with the ten largest covering over 3.5%. Per germline, CDR1 SQVTM and CDR2 ANQGSEA. Trimming at V came to 6 bases and at J to 15 bases, leaving 14 bases not matched to a gene. The length of the CDR3 is 15 residues.

This sequence joins TRBV29-1 and TRBJ2-1, with TRBD2 matching 16 bases. The sample was peripheral blood. The TCR comes from a woman aged 55-75 years who had recovered from COVID-19. Written as DNA, the CDR3 is TGCAGCGTCGAGCGCGGGACTAGCGGGGGGGCGCTGCGGTTCTTC. Protein sequence: CSVERGTSGGALRFF.